These T cell receptor beta chains were read from a single sample in a study of blood T cell repertoires in COVID-19. Clones were read by immunoSEQ multiplex PCR, and TCRdb kept only the in-frame ones, dropping some. Of 80,000 or so clones listed, about 86% were seen once; the top ten hold 15% to 20%. Sequencing was done on a sample of peripheral blood. These receptors originate from a human donor in a cohort sampled during active COVID-19. Each CDR3 is given with its conserved first and last residue. The D gene is left open where the match is weak. Clone size is stated in some rows and not others, as once, few, many or a class when expanded.

j_gene: TRBJ2-3; abundance: .; v_gene: TRBV4-1; d_gene: .; len: 15; CDR3nt: TGCGCCAGCAGCCCCTCCGGGAACGGCAAGGATACGCAGTATTTT; CDR3aa: CASSPSGNGKDTQYF
j_gene: TRBJ2-3; abundance: .; v_gene: TRBV4-1; d_gene: .; len: 14; CDR3nt: TGCGCCAGCAGCCAATACCCTTACGGGGATACGCAGTATTTT; CDR3aa: CASSQYPYGDTQYF
j_gene: TRBJ1-5; abundance: once; v_gene: TRBV28; d_gene: TRBD1; len: 15; CDR3nt: TGTGCCAGCAGTTTAACAGGGGGTAACGGTCAGCCCCAGCATTTT; CDR3aa: CASSLTGGNGQPQHF
j_gene: TRBJ1-3; abundance: .; v_gene: TRBV4-3; d_gene: .; len: 14; CDR3nt: TGCGCCAGCAGCCAAGGAACAGGGAGAAACACCATATATTTT; CDR3aa: CASSQGTGRNTIYF
j_gene: TRBJ2-7; abundance: .; v_gene: TRBV21-1; d_gene: .; len: 13; CDR3nt: TGTGCCGTGGACAGGGGCCTAGAATACGAGCAGTACTTC; CDR3aa: CAVDRGLEYEQYF
j_gene: TRBJ2-1; abundance: .; v_gene: TRBV7-2; d_gene: .; len: 15; CDR3nt: TGTGCCAGCAGCGGGCCCCTGGGCGCGTACAATGAGCAGTTCTTC; CDR3aa: CASSGPLGAYNEQFF
j_gene: TRBJ1-5; abundance: .; v_gene: TRBV5-1; d_gene: .; len: 15; CDR3nt: TGCGCCAGCAGCTTGGGACAGTCACGCAATCAGCCCCAGCATTTT; CDR3aa: CASSLGQSRNQPQHF
j_gene: TRBJ1-1; abundance: .; v_gene: TRBV9; d_gene: TRBD1; len: 15; CDR3nt: TGTGCCAGCAGCTTAAGAGGACAGGGGGGCACTGAAGCTTTCTTT; CDR3aa: CASSLRGQGGTEAFF
j_gene: TRBJ2-7; abundance: .; v_gene: TRBV20-1; d_gene: .; len: 11; CDR3nt: TGCAGTGCTAGTGGGCCAGTCGAGCAGTACTTC; CDR3aa: CSASGPVEQYF
j_gene: TRBJ1-1; abundance: .; v_gene: TRBV20-1; d_gene: .; len: 11; CDR3nt: TGCAGTGCTAGAGCGGGATTATCAGCTTTCTTT; CDR3aa: CSARAGLSAFF
j_gene: TRBJ2-2; abundance: .; v_gene: TRBV28; d_gene: TRBD1; len: 15; CDR3nt: TGTGCCAGCAATACAGGGGGCATATTCGGCGGGGAGCTGTTTTTT; CDR3aa: CASNTGGIFGGELFF
j_gene: TRBJ1-5; abundance: few; v_gene: TRBV7-9; d_gene: TRBD1; len: 15; CDR3nt: TGTGCCAGCAGCTCGGAGGACAGGGACAATCAGCCCCAGCATTTT; CDR3aa: CASSSEDRDNQPQHF
j_gene: TRBJ1-3; abundance: few; v_gene: TRBV9; d_gene: .; len: 13; CDR3nt: TGTGCCAGCAGCGTCAGAACTGGAAACACCATATATTTT; CDR3aa: CASSVRTGNTIYF
j_gene: TRBJ2-1; abundance: .; v_gene: TRBV7-2; d_gene: TRBD1; len: 15; CDR3nt: TGTGCCAGCAGCGCCGGGACAGTTTCCTACAATGAGCAGTTCTTC; CDR3aa: CASSAGTVSYNEQFF
j_gene: TRBJ2-6; abundance: .; v_gene: TRBV7-7; d_gene: TRBD1; len: 18; CDR3nt: TGTGCCAGCAGCTTAGCCCCCGGACAGGGGATAGGGGCCAACGTCCTGACTTTC; CDR3aa: CASSLAPGQGIGANVLTF
j_gene: TRBJ1-4; abundance: .; v_gene: TRBV23-1; d_gene: .; len: 21; CDR3nt: TGCGCCAGCAGTCAATATCTTGCCCGACAGGCACCAAGCAATCATAATGAAAAACTGTTTTTT; CDR3aa: CASSQYLARQAPSNHNEKLFF
j_gene: TRBJ1-2; abundance: few; v_gene: TRBV10-1; d_gene: .; len: 14; CDR3nt: TGCGCCAGCAGTGAGTCATGGGGGGAACCTGGCTACACCTTC; CDR3aa: CASSESWGEPGYTF
j_gene: TRBJ2-5; abundance: .; v_gene: TRBV9; d_gene: .; len: 16; CDR3nt: TGTGCCAGCAGCGTAGGACTAACCACAATAAAAGAGACCCAGTACTTC; CDR3aa: CASSVGLTTIKETQYF
j_gene: TRBJ2-3; abundance: .; v_gene: TRBV10-1; d_gene: .; len: 14; CDR3nt: TGCGCCAGCAGTGAGGGACAGAACACAGATACGCAGTATTTT; CDR3aa: CASSEGQNTDTQYF
j_gene: TRBJ2-2; abundance: few; v_gene: TRBV7-3; d_gene: .; len: 15; CDR3nt: TGTGCCAGCAGCTTGGGCCAGGGGTGGACCGGGGAGCTGTTTTTT; CDR3aa: CASSLGQGWTGELFF
j_gene: TRBJ2-3; abundance: .; v_gene: TRBV6-5; d_gene: TRBD2; len: 15; CDR3nt: TGTGCCAGCAGTCGACTAGCGGGGGGGACAGATACGCAGTATTTT; CDR3aa: CASSRLAGGTDTQYF
j_gene: TRBJ2-1; abundance: .; v_gene: TRBV7-2; d_gene: TRBD1; len: 15; CDR3nt: TGTGCCAGCAGCCAAGGACAGGGGGCCTACAATGAGCAGTTCTTC; CDR3aa: CASSQGQGAYNEQFF
j_gene: TRBJ2-1; abundance: .; v_gene: TRBV7-2; d_gene: TRBD1; len: 17; CDR3nt: TGTGCCAGCAGCGTAGTTCGACAGGGTAGCTCCTACAATGAGCAGTTCTTC; CDR3aa: CASSVVRQGSSYNEQFF
j_gene: TRBJ2-2; abundance: .; v_gene: TRBV11-2; d_gene: .; len: 13; CDR3nt: TGTGCCAGCAGTCCGGGGTTCGGCGGGGAGCTGTTTTTT; CDR3aa: CASSPGFGGELFF
j_gene: TRBJ1-5; abundance: .; v_gene: TRBV19; d_gene: .; len: 14; CDR3nt: TGTGCCAGTAGTGTATTGGGGGGAGGACAGCCCCAGCATTTT; CDR3aa: CASSVLGGGQPQHF
j_gene: TRBJ1-6; abundance: .; v_gene: TRBV13; d_gene: TRBD1; len: 15; CDR3nt: TGTGCCAGCAGTCAGACAGGGAGATATAATTCACCCCTCCACTTT; CDR3aa: CASSQTGRYNSPLHF
j_gene: TRBJ2-7; abundance: .; v_gene: TRBV27; d_gene: .; len: 13; CDR3nt: TGTGCCAGCAGTTTTAGTTCCGTCTACGAGCAGTACTTC; CDR3aa: CASSFSSVYEQYF
j_gene: TRBJ2-7; abundance: .; v_gene: TRBV28; d_gene: TRBD1; len: 14; CDR3nt: TGTGCCAGCAGTATCCAGGGGGAGAGGTACGAGCAGTACTTC; CDR3aa: CASSIQGERYEQYF
j_gene: TRBJ1-6; abundance: few; v_gene: TRBV5-1; d_gene: TRBD1; len: 16; CDR3nt: TGCGCCAGCAGCCTAACGACAGGGGGCGCAAATTCACCCCTCCACTTT; CDR3aa: CASSLTTGGANSPLHF
j_gene: TRBJ2-2; abundance: .; v_gene: TRBV5-1; d_gene: TRBD1; len: 16; CDR3nt: TGCGCCAGCAGCTATTCCGGGACAGGGGACACCGGGGAGCTGTTTTTT; CDR3aa: CASSYSGTGDTGELFF
j_gene: TRBJ2-4; abundance: .; v_gene: TRBV6-4; d_gene: .; len: 11; CDR3nt: TGTGCCAGCAGTCCCCGGGAAGGTGAGTACTTC; CDR3aa: CASSPREGEYF